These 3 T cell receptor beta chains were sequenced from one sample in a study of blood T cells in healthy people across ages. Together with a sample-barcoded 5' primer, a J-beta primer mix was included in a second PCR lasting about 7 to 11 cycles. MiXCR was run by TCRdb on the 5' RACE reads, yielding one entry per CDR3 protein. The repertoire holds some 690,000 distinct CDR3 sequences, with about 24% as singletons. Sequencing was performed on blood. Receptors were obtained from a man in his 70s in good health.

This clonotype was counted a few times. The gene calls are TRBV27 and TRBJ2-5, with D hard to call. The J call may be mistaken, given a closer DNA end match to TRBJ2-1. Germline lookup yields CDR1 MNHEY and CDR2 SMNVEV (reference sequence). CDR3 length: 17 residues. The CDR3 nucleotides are TGTGCCAGCAGTTTCTCTACCCTCAGGACGCTGCGCGATGAGCAGTTCTTC. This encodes CASSFSTLRTLRDEQFF.

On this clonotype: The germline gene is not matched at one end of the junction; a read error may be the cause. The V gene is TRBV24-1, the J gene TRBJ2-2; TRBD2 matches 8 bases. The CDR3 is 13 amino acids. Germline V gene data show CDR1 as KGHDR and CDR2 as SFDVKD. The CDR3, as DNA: TGTGCGATCGGGGGGGCGAACATCGGGGAGCTGTTTTTT. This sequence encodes CAIGGANIGELFF.

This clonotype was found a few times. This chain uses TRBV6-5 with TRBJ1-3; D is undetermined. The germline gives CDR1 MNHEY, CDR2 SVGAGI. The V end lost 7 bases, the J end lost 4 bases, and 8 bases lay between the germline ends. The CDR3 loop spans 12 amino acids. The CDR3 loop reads CASTSEGNTIYF. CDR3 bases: TGTGCCAGCACTTCGGAGGGAAACACCATATATTTT.